This entry lists 7 T cell receptor beta chains sequenced from one sample in a study of blood T cell repertoires in COVID-19. Method: immunoSEQ multiplex PCR; TCRdb's copy keeps in-frame clones and lacks some. The data contain some 190,000 clones, roughly 84% of them singletons. The specimen sequenced was peripheral blood. The receptors stem from a man at least 80 years old with COVID-19, enrolled during active disease.

The V call is TRBV19, the J call TRBJ2-1; the D gene is possibly TRBD2 (5 bases). V lost 4 bases to trimming and J lost 12 bases, with 22 bases between them. The CDR3 length is 15 residues. CDR1 LNHDA and CDR2 SQIVND come from the germline V gene (reference sequence). The chain's CDR3 is CASSNGRTDGGGQFF. CDR3 in DNA: TGTGCCAGTAGTAACGGACGCACTGACGGAGGTGGGCAGTTCTTC.

The V and J genes are TRBV9 and TRBJ1-4; the D is unclear. CDR3 length equals 15 residues. Trimming took 0 bases from V and 7 from J, leaving 13 bases between them. The germline V gene has CDR1 SGDLS and CDR2 YYNGEE. This chain's CDR3 is CASSVGGLTAEKLFF. The DNA for the CDR3 is TGTGCCAGCAGCGTAGGAGGCCTTACTGCTGAAAAACTGTTTTTT.

This clone was seen a few times. The V and J genes are TRBV10-3 and TRBJ1-5; maybe TRBD1 (5 bases). The germline CDR1 and CDR2 sequences are ENHRY and SYGVKD. This CDR3 is 11 amino acids long. Trimming cost V 10 bases and J 5 bases, with 9 bases left between them. The DNA for the CDR3 is TGTGCCACCGGGGGGGATCAGCCCCAGCATTTT. It yields the protein CATGGDQPQHF.

The chain employs TRBV10-2 and TRBJ2-7, with 8 positions matching TRBD1. The CDR3 length is 14 residues. Germline V gives CDR1 WSHSY, CDR2 SAAADI. V was clipped by 6 bases and J by 6 bases; unmatched bases: 10. CDR3 coding DNA: TGCGCCAGCAGAGTACCGGGACAGGAGGGCGAGCAGTACTTC. Translating it yields CASRVPGQEGEQYF.

V and J are TRBV3-1 (or the pseudogene TRBV3-2) and TRBJ1-1; 8 positions match TRBD1. Germline lookup yields CDR1 LGHDT and CDR2 YNNKEL (reference sequence). V was clipped by 3 bases and J by 3 bases; unmatched bases: 3. The CDR3 loop spans 14 amino acids. The CDR3 DNA reads TGTGCCAGCAGCCAGAGGGGACAGGACACTGAAGCTTTCTTT. Translation gives CASSQRGQDTEAFF.

The chain combines TRBV4-1 with TRBJ1-4; D remains unclear. There are 15 residues in the CDR3. V shed 4 bases and J shed 6 bases, with 15 bases lying between them. CDR1 and CDR2 (germline): MGHRA, YSYEKL. The CDR3 coding sequence is TGCGCCAGCAGCCTTGACCCAGGTTCTTATGAAAAACTGTTTTTT. Its protein product is CASSLDPGSYEKLFF.

The chain has TRBV6-1 and TRBJ1-4; D possibly corresponds to TRBD1 (6 bases). This CDR3 has 16 residues. Trimming removed 3 bases at V and 7 bases at J, with 18 bases between. Germline CDR1 is MNHNS and CDR2 is SASEGT. DNA of the CDR3: TGTGCCAGCAGTGACGTTTCCAGGGGTGGACCTGAAAAACTGTTTTTT. Its protein is CASSDVSRGGPEKLFF.